These 7 T cell receptor beta chains came from one sample sequenced in a study of CD8 T cells in Susac syndrome. Random hexamers primed reverse transcription of 0.5 to 1 ug RNA. TCRdb used MiXCR to reprocess the immunoSEQ multiplex PCR reads, holding one entry per CDR3 protein. In the table there are over 200,000 distinct CDR3 sequences, approximately 95% of which are singletons. The sample consisted of CD4+ T cells from PBMCs. These receptors all stem from a human donor with multiple sclerosis.

This chain links TRBV2 with TRBJ1-2; D uncertain. Germline CDR1 is SNHLY and CDR2 is FYNNEI. The CDR3 has 13 residues. Trimming shortened V by 2 bases and J by 4 bases, and 8 bases separated the two germline ends. The CDR3 bases are TGTGCCAGCAGTGAACTGCTTCTCTATGGCTACACCTTC. It translates to CASSELLLYGYTF.

CDR3 DNA sequence: TGCAGTGCTAGTGGGGGGGATAATTCACCCCTCCACTTT. It encodes CSASGGDNSPLHF. J is TRBJ1-6 and V is TRBV20-1; the D gene is possibly TRBD1 (5 bases). Germline loops: CDR1 DFQATT, CDR2 SNEGSKA (reference sequence). This CDR3 contains 13 residues. V was pared by 3 bases and J by 5 bases, with 8 bases between.

The rearrangement links TRBV25-1 to TRBJ1-2; D ambiguous. CDR1 and CDR2 from the germline V gene are MGHDK and SYGVNS. V was trimmed by 1 base and J by 4 bases, leaving 10 bases between them. The CDR3 runs 14 residues. The CDR3 spells CASSESMGSYGYTF. DNA of the CDR3: TGTGCCAGCAGTGAATCCATGGGGTCCTATGGCTACACCTTC.

This sequence joins TRBV5-1 and TRBJ1-1; D possibly corresponds to TRBD1 (5 bases). This CDR3 comprises 14 residues. Trimming took off 4 bases at V and 0 bases at J, with 10 bases between the two ends. Germline CDR1 and CDR2: SGHRS and YFSETQ. CDR3 in DNA: TGCGCCAGCAGCCCCGCGGGACTGAACACTGAAGCTTTCTTT. Protein: CASSPAGLNTEAFF.

The rearrangement uses TRBV5-1 and TRBJ1-4; D is ambiguous. The CDR3 is made up of 16 amino acids. Germline V gives CDR1 SGHRS, CDR2 YFSETQ. Trimming took 4 bases from V and 2 from J, leaving 15 bases between them. The CDR3 bases are TGCGCCAGCAGCGTGGACCTTGGCGGGACTAATGAAAAACTGTTTTTT. Protein product: CASSVDLGGTNEKLFF.

The chain couples TRBV5-4 to TRBJ2-5, with 8 nucleotides matching TRBD1. CDR1 is SGHNT and CDR2 is YYREEE in the germline V gene (reference sequence). This CDR3 has 16 residues. Losses at the gene ends were 5 bases for V and 2 bases for J; bases not matched to a gene: 11. CDR3 coding DNA: TGTGCCAGCAGTCCAGGGGGCCAGCTTCTTCAAGAGACCCAGTACTTC. Protein sequence: CASSPGGQLLQETQYF.

The genes are TRBV11-2 and TRBJ2-2; the match to TRBD2 covers 7 bases. The CDR3 length is 15 residues. Germline-derived CDR1 and CDR2 are SGHAT and FQNNGV. V lost 10 bases, J lost 0 bases, and 8 bases stayed unmatched. For the CDR3, the DNA is TGTGCCATCTACCCGGGGGGTACGAACACCGGGGAGCTGTTTTTT. This encodes CAIYPGGTNTGELFF.